These T cell receptor beta chains were read from a single sample in a study of blood T cell repertoires in COVID-19. Profiled with immunoSEQ multiplex PCR; TCRdb holds only in-frame clones, not every one. The repertoire has some 210,000 clones, 89% of them found once; the top ten carry about 6%. The sample consisted of peripheral blood. The receptors here all came from a man aged 55-75 years who had recovered from COVID-19. The CDR3 runs from the conserved cysteine through the conserved F or W. Fields, in order: D gene, J gene, V gene, CDR3 length, clone size, CDR3 protein, CDR3 DNA. D genes are given only for firm matches. Clone size is stated in some rows and not others, as once, few, many or a class when expanded.

D: -; J: TRBJ2-3; V: TRBV28; length: 16; size: -; CDR3: CASSALTSGGRGTQYF; DNA: TGTGCCAGCAGCGCCTTGACCAGCGGAGGCCGGGGGACGCAGTATTTT
D: TRBD1; J: TRBJ1-6; V: TRBV7-6; length: 16; size: -; CDR3: CASSPDRDRGGSPLHF; DNA: TGTGCCAGCAGCCCGGATCGGGACAGGGGTGGTTCACCCCTCCACTTT
D: -; J: TRBJ1-5; V: TRBV15; length: 15; size: -; CDR3: CATSRDGAYNQPQHF; DNA: TGTGCCACCAGCAGAGATGGGGCCTACAATCAGCCCCAGCATTTT
D: TRBD2; J: TRBJ2-7; V: TRBV29-1; length: 15; size: -; CDR3: CSVTYLAGGSYEQYF; DNA: TGCAGCGTTACTTATCTAGCGGGAGGTTCCTACGAGCAGTACTTC
D: TRBD1; J: TRBJ2-3; V: TRBV5-6; length: 15; size: -; CDR3: CASSPLGQGRNTQYF; DNA: TGTGCCAGCAGCCCGCTGGGACAGGGGAGAAATACGCAGTATTTT
D: -; J: TRBJ2-2; V: TRBV7-3; length: 17; size: -; CDR3: CASSLWAAAHSTGELFF; DNA: TGTGCCAGCAGCTTATGGGCAGCCGCCCACTCCACCGGGGAGCTGTTTTTT
D: TRBD2; J: TRBJ2-5; V: TRBV11-1; length: 16; size: once; CDR3: CASSLALAGRGETQYF; DNA: TGTGCCAGCAGCTTAGCGCTAGCGGGTAGAGGGGAGACCCAGTACTTC
D: -; J: TRBJ1-1; V: TRBV11-2; length: 13; size: -; CDR3: CASSLQRVTEAFF; DNA: TGTGCCAGCAGTTTGCAGAGGGTTACTGAAGCTTTCTTT
D: TRBD1; J: TRBJ1-3; V: TRBV28; length: 16; size: -; CDR3: CASTQQGAFAGNTIYF; DNA: TGTGCCAGCACCCAGCAGGGGGCGTTTGCTGGAAACACCATATATTTT
D: -; J: TRBJ1-5; V: TRBV10-3; length: 16; size: -; CDR3: CAVPTRQELGFQPQHF; DNA: TGTGCCGTCCCGACGCGACAGGAATTAGGCTTTCAGCCCCAGCATTTT
D: -; J: TRBJ2-1; V: TRBV24-1; length: 16; size: -; CDR3: CATSDLGSGVNNEQFF; DNA: TGTGCCACCAGTGATTTAGGGTCGGGAGTAAACAATGAGCAGTTCTTC
D: TRBD1; J: TRBJ1-5; V: TRBV27; length: 17; size: -; CDR3: CASSPSLRDRAPQPQHF; DNA: TGTGCCAGCAGTCCCTCCCTCCGGGACAGGGCACCCCAGCCCCAGCATTTT
D: TRBD2; J: TRBJ2-7; V: TRBV7-8; length: 15; size: -; CDR3: CASSPSSGRRYEQYF; DNA: TGTGCCAGCAGCCCCTCGAGCGGGAGGAGGTACGAGCAGTACTTC
D: -; J: TRBJ2-5; V: TRBV12-3/TRBV12-4; length: 13; size: -; CDR3: CASSLWGGEAQYF; DNA: TGTGCCAGCAGTTTATGGGGCGGGGAGGCCCAGTACTTC
D: -; J: TRBJ2-5; V: TRBV14; length: 21; size: -; CDR3: CASSLDAKFPYRVWNQETQYF; DNA: TGTGCCAGCAGCCTAGACGCGAAATTCCCCTACCGGGTTTGGAATCAAGAGACCCAGTACTTC
D: -; J: TRBJ2-5; V: TRBV9; length: 14; size: -; CDR3: CASSVGGLVETQYF; DNA: TGTGCCAGCAGCGTAGGGGGACTGGTAGAGACCCAGTACTTC
D: TRBD1; J: TRBJ1-1; V: TRBV29-1; length: 14; size: -; CDR3: CSAQQGLGGTEAFF; DNA: TGCAGCGCCCAACAGGGGTTGGGGGGCACTGAAGCTTTCTTT
D: TRBD2; J: TRBJ2-3; V: TRBV4-2; length: 21; size: -; CDR3: CASSQDRRGSGSDFSTDTQYF; DNA: TGTGCCAGCAGCCAAGATCGCAGAGGTAGCGGGAGTGACTTTAGCACAGATACGCAGTATTTT
D: -; J: TRBJ2-5; V: TRBV24-1; length: 14; size: -; CDR3: CATSEGGALETQYF; DNA: TGTGCCACCAGTGAGGGGGGTGCCCTAGAGACCCAGTACTTC
D: TRBD1; J: TRBJ1-1; V: TRBV6-5; length: 15; size: few; CDR3: CASSSKQGGNTEAFF; DNA: TGTGCCAGCAGTTCCAAACAGGGGGGGAACACTGAAGCTTTCTTT
D: -; J: TRBJ2-2; V: TRBV2; length: 14; size: once; CDR3: CASRGASNTGELFF; DNA: TGTGCCAGCAGGGGCGCCTCAAACACCGGGGAGCTGTTTTTT
D: TRBD1; J: TRBJ1-4; V: TRBV13; length: 14; size: -; CDR3: CASSPGQGYEKLFF; DNA: TGTGCCAGCAGCCCAGGACAGGGATACGAAAAACTGTTTTTT
D: -; J: TRBJ1-1; V: TRBV12-5; length: 13; size: -; CDR3: CASTQGPTNEAFF; DNA: TGTGCTAGTACCCAGGGTCCAACGAATGAAGCTTTCTTT
D: -; J: TRBJ2-1; V: TRBV2; length: 12; size: -; CDR3: CASSEEPLRQFF; DNA: TGTGCCAGCAGTGAAGAGCCACTTAGGCAGTTCTTC
D: -; J: TRBJ2-7; V: TRBV2; length: 14; size: -; CDR3: CASRGGQSSYEQYF; DNA: TGTGCCAGCAGAGGAGGACAGTCCTCCTACGAGCAGTACTTC
D: -; J: TRBJ2-7; V: TRBV18; length: 14; size: -; CDR3: CASSPGQYSYEQYF; DNA: TGTGCCAGCTCACCCGGACAGTACTCCTACGAGCAGTACTTC
D: -; J: TRBJ1-2; V: TRBV5-1; length: 14; size: -; CDR3: CASSLADSNYGYTF; DNA: TGCGCCAGCAGCTTGGCAGACAGTAACTATGGCTACACCTTC
D: -; J: TRBJ2-7; V: TRBV6-2/TRBV6-3; length: 13; size: -; CDR3: CASIPGGAYEQYF; DNA: TGTGCCAGCATCCCCGGGGGAGCCTACGAGCAGTACTTC
D: -; J: TRBJ2-3; V: TRBV4-2; length: 16; size: -; CDR3: CASSHGASLPTDTQYF; DNA: TGTGCCAGCAGCCACGGAGCCTCCCTCCCCACAGATACGCAGTATTTT